What follows are 20 T cell receptor beta chains derived from one specimen sequenced in a study of shared clonotypes between healthy human individuals. This table comes from immunoSEQ multiplex PCR, and its TCRdb copy is limited to in-frame clones, with some not included. The data contain a few million clones, roughly 92% of them singletons. Sample: naive CD4+ T cells from PBMCs. Indicated subset: CD45RA+ positively selected. The source is a man between 18 and 29 years old in good health. Some clones in this sample may be carry-over from other donors' samples.

This chain uses TRBV13 with TRBJ2-7; weak D call: TRBD1 (8 bases). CDR3 length: 15 amino acids. The V gene lost 5 bases and the J gene lost 2 bases, with 16 bases spanning the gap. Germline V CDR1 and CDR2: PRHDT, FYEKMQ (reference sequence). This CDR3 reads CASSPNRGGTYEQYF. The CDR3 region has the DNA TGTGCCAGCAGCCCCAACAGGGGGGGAACCTACGAGCAGTACTTC.

The chain links TRBV6-1 to TRBJ1-4; D is uncertain. Trimming pared 7 bases from V and 6 bases from J, leaving 18 bases between. In germline, CDR1 is MNHNS, CDR2 SASEGT. CDR3 length: 15 residues. Written as DNA, the CDR3 is TGTGCCAGCACCGCCATCGGGTTGGTAGATGAAAAACTGTTTTTT. Protein product: CASTAIGLVDEKLFF.

This clone was seen more than once but under ten times. The same CDR3 arises from other DNA sequences in this sample as well. The chain carries TRBV2 and TRBJ2-5; D remains unclear. The CDR3 totals 11 residues. Germline CDR1 reads SNHLY; CDR2 reads FYNNEI. V lost 5 bases, J lost 5 bases, and 6 bases lay in between. The CDR3 here is CASSYGETQYF. The CDR3 DNA reads TGTGCCAGCAGTTATGGGGAGACCCAGTACTTC.

This clone was observed once. This chain connects TRBV28 to TRBJ1-4, with D hard to call. Germline CDR1 reads MDHEN; CDR2 reads SYDVKM. CDR3 length: 19 residues. Trimming took off 8 bases at V and 0 bases at J, with 25 bases between the two ends. The CDR3 region is CASGLSDGPKETTNEKLFF. The CDR3 DNA is TGTGCCAGCGGGCTAAGTGACGGACCTAAGGAGACAACTAATGAAAAACTGTTTTTT.

This clone has just a few counts. The CDR3 DNA sequence: TGTGCCAGCAGCCCCGACAGGAGTGGGCACGAGCAGTACTTC. It translates to CASSPDRSGHEQYF. The chain couples TRBV7-2 to TRBJ2-7; possible D gene TRBD1, 6 bases. Germline V gene data show CDR1 as SGHTA and CDR2 as FQGNSA. V was pared by 5 bases and J by 5 bases, with 16 bases between. The CDR3 spans 14 residues.

V is TRBV5-1 and J is TRBJ2-1, with 10 nucleotides matching TRBD2. CDR3 length: 16 residues. V trimming: 0 bases; J trimming: 8 bases; junction bases outside the gene matches: 8. Germline V gives CDR1 SGHRS, CDR2 YFSETQ. Here the CDR3 DNA reads TGCGCCAGCAGCTTGGAAGGTAGCGGGAGGTCTGATGAGCAGTTCTTC. Translation: CASSLEGSGRSDEQFF.

CDR3 bases: TGTGCCAGCAGTGGAGGAGAGCAAGAGACCCAGTACTTC. Amino acid sequence: CASSGGEQETQYF. This chain uses TRBV6-1 with TRBJ2-5; no clear D. The CDR3 is 13 amino acids. Deletions cut 4 bases from V and 2 bases from J, with 8 bases between. Germline CDR1 is MNHNS and CDR2 is SASEGT.

The chain couples TRBV9 to TRBJ2-1; unclear D gene. This CDR3 has 12 residues. The germline gives CDR1 SGDLS, CDR2 YYNGEE. Deletions cut 9 bases from V and 9 bases from J, with 16 bases between. CDR3 in amino acids: CATEDHLCEQFF. The DNA of the CDR3 is TGTGCCACCGAAGACCATTTATGTGAGCAGTTCTTC. Full variable domain (missing parts from reference TRBV9 and TRBJ2-1): DSGVTQTPKHLITATGQRVTLRCSPRSGDLSVYWYQQSLDQGLQFLIQYYNGEERAKGNILERFSAQQFPDLHSELNLSSLELGDSALYFCATEDHLCEQFFGPGTRLTVL.

The chain employs TRBV19 and TRBJ2-5, with TRBD1 matching over 7 bases. CDR1 is LNHDA, CDR2 SQIVND, per germline (reference sequence). Trimming at V came to 6 bases and at J to 4 bases, leaving 8 bases not matched to a gene. The CDR3 sequence is 14 residues long. The CDR3 bases are TGTGCCAGTAGACCCGTAGGGGGCCCAGAGACCCAGTACTTC. This gives the protein CASRPVGGPETQYF.

The chain combines TRBV14 with TRBJ2-1; 10 bases fit TRBD2. V shed 0 bases and J 8 bases; nucleotides not matched to a gene: 10. The length of the CDR3 is 17 residues. Germline assignment: CDR1 SGHDN and CDR2 FVKESK. The CDR3 DNA follows: TGTGCCAGCAGCCAAGATCCCCCTCTAGCGGGAGAGGATGAGCAGTTCTTC. This translates into CASSQDPPLAGEDEQFF.

V and J are TRBV5-1 and TRBJ2-5; TRBD2 is a possible D gene (6 bases). Germline-derived CDR1 and CDR2 are SGHRS and YFSETQ. Trimming left V 1 base short and J 5 bases short, with 15 bases between. This CDR3 has 15 residues. The CDR3 loop reads CASSLLPPGEETQYF. The CDR3 DNA is TGCGCCAGCAGCTTGCTCCCCCCGGGGGAGGAGACCCAGTACTTC.

The chain carries TRBV30 and TRBJ2-1, with D maybe TRBD2 (6 bases). The V end was cut by 0 bases, the J end by 1 base, with 10 bases between. This CDR3 comprises 15 residues. The V gene's germline CDR1 is GTSNPN and CDR2 SVGIG (reference sequence). In DNA, the CDR3 is TGTGCCTGGAGTGTTGGTGGGAGGTCCTACAATGAGCAGTTCTTC. Its translation is CAWSVGGRSYNEQFF.

This rearrangement joins TRBV2 to TRBJ2-1, with no clear D. Per germline, CDR1 SNHLY and CDR2 FYNNEI. The ends were cut back, 6 bases at V and 9 bases at J, with 12 bases in the middle. This CDR3 comprises 12 residues. CDR3 sequence (DNA): TGTGCCAGCAGCCAGTTCGAGGTTGAGCAGTTCTTC. Amino acid sequence: CASSQFEVEQFF.

The rearrangement joins TRBV5-1 to TRBJ1-2; D gene unclear. V lost 4 bases and J 2 bases, leaving 15 bases between the germline ends. CDR1 and CDR2 from the germline V gene are SGHRS and YFSETQ. The CDR3 runs to 15 residues. The CDR3 coding sequence is TGCGCCAGCAGCCCGAGACACCTCCCGAACTATGGCTACACCTTC. It translates to CASSPRHLPNYGYTF.

The genes are TRBV7-2 and TRBJ1-3; D gene ambiguous. V was clipped by 3 bases and J by 0 bases, with 12 bases between them. The CDR3 consists of 16 residues. In germline, CDR1 is SGHTA, CDR2 FQGNSA. CDR3 sequence reads: CASSFPGRSSGNTIYF. The CDR3 DNA reads TGTGCCAGCAGCTTCCCCGGGAGATCCTCTGGAAACACCATATATTTT. The whole variable domain, filled in from reference TRBV7-2 and TRBJ1-3, reads GAGVSQSPSNKVTEKGKDVELRCDPISGHTALYWYRQSLGQGLEFLIYFQGNSAPDKSGLPSDRFSAERTGGSVSTLTIQRTQQEDSAVYLCASSFPGRSSGNTIYFGEGSWLTVV.

This clone was seen once. V gene TRBV15 combines with J gene TRBJ1-2; TRBD1 is a possible D gene (5 bases). V lost 0 bases to trimming and J lost 8 bases, with 22 bases between them. The CDR3 contains 17 residues. Germline CDR1 reads LNHNV; CDR2 reads YYDKDF (reference sequence). CDR3 bases: TGTGCCACCAGCAGAGAAGCTCCTTTTTCGGGGGTAGGGGGCTACACCTTC. Its translation: CATSREAPFSGVGGYTF.

V and J are TRBV9 and TRBJ2-6; 9 bases map to TRBD1. Germline CDR1 is SGDLS and CDR2 is YYNGEE. J was trimmed by 4 bases and V by 0 bases; bases with no gene match: 8. The CDR3 totals 18 residues. Written as DNA, the CDR3 is TGTGCCAGCAGCGTAGACCGGGACAGGGTCTCGGGGGCCAACGTCCTGACTTTC. Amino acid sequence: CASSVDRDRVSGANVLTF.

As to this clone: This same CDR3 is encoded by further DNA sequences in the sample. This CDR3 reads CASSPREGSYEQYF. CDR3 nucleotides: TGTGCCAGCTCACCAAGGGAGGGTTCCTACGAGCAGTACTTC. This rearrangement joins TRBV18 to TRBJ2-7; 7 bases align to TRBD2. The V segment lost 2 bases and the J segment 1 base; nucleotides outside the gene matches: 2. The CDR3 spans 14 residues. Per germline, CDR1 KGHSH and CDR2 LQKENI.

The chain carries TRBV11-1 and TRBJ2-7, with TRBD1 matching 7 bases. Germline CDR1 reads SGHAT; CDR2 reads FQDESV (reference sequence). The CDR3 consists of 14 residues. Losses at the gene ends were 6 bases for V and 0 bases for J; bases not matched to a gene: 5. The CDR3 region has the DNA TGTGCCAGCAGGCAGACAGGGAGCTCCTACGAGCAGTACTTC. This sequence encodes CASRQTGSSYEQYF. Based on the CDR3 plus reference TRBV11-1 and TRBJ2-7, the full variable domain is EAEVAQSPRYKITEKSQAVAFWCDPISGHATLYWYRQILGQGPELLVQFQDESVVDDSQLPKDRFSAERLKGVDSTLKIQPAELGDSAMYLCASRQTGSSYEQYFGPGTRLTVT.

V is TRBV28 and J is TRBJ2-3; D is possibly TRBD1 (5 bases). The germline CDR1 and CDR2 sequences are MDHEN and SYDVKM. V lost 6 bases and J lost 2, with 18 bases in between. The CDR3 runs 16 residues. CDR3 nucleotide sequence: TGTGCCAGCAGACGCCTAGGGGCTGGGGTCACAGATACGCAGTATTTT. Translating it yields CASRRLGAGVTDTQYF.